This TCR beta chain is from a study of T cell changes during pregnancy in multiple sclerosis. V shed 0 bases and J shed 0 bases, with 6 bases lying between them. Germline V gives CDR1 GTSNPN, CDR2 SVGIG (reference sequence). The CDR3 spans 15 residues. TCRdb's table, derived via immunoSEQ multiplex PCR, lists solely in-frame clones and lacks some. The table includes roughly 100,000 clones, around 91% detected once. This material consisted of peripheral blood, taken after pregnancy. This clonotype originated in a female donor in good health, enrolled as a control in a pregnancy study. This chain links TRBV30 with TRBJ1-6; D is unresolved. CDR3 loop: CAWSVLGSYNSPLHF. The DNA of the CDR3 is TGTGCCTGGAGTGTACTTGGCTCCTATAATTCACCCCTCCACTTT. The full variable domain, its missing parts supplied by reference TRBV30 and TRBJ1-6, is SQTIHQWPATLVQPVGSPLSLECTVEGTSNPNLYWYRQAAGRGLQLLFYSVGIGQISSEVPQNLSASRPQDRQFILSSKKLLLSDSGFYLCAWSVLGSYNSPLHFGNGTRLTVT.